This TCR beta chain was profiled in a study of cytotoxic CD8 clonotypes in ibrutinib-treated CLL. Targeted sequencing depth ranged from 1 in 200,000 to 1 in 1 million T cells. Libraries were prepared by immunoSEQ multiplex PCR; TCRdb keeps only in-frame clonotypes and omits some of them. This table has roughly 300,000 clones, 60% to 80% appearing once. Germline values: CDR1 SQVTM, CDR2 ANQGSEA. V shed 5 bases and J 2 bases; nucleotides not matched to a gene: 2. The CDR3 loop spans 13 amino acids. Sample: PBMCs, taken at disease progression, from a patient treated with ibrutinib. This sequence originates from a human donor with chronic lymphocytic leukemia. The rearrangement uses TRBV29-1 and TRBJ2-3, with 9 bases aligning to TRBD2. In DNA form, the CDR3 reads TGCAGCGTTAGCGGGGGGATCACAGATACGCAGTATTTT. Amino acids: CSVSGGITDTQYF.